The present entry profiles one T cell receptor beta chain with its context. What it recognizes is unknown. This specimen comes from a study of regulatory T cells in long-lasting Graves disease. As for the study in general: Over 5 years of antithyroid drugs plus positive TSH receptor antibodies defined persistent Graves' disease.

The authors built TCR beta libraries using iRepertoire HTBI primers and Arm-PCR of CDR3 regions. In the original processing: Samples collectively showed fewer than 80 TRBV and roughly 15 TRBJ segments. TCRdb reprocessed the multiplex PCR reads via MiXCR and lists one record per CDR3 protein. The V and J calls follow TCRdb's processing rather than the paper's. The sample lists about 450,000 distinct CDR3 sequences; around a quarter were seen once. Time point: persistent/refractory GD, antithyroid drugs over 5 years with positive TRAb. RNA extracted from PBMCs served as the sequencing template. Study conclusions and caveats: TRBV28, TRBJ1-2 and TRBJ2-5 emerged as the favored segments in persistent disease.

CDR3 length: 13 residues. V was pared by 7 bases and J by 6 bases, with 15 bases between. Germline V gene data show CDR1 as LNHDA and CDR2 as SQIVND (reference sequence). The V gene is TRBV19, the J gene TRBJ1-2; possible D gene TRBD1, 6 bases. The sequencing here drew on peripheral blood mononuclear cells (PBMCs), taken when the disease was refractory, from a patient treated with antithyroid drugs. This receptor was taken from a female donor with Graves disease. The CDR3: CASTPTGSDGYTF. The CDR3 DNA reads TGTGCCAGTACCCCAACAGGGTCCGATGGCTACACCTTC.